This paragraph covers one T cell receptor (beta chain) sequence. This record comes from a study of blood T cell repertoires in COVID-19. With V trimmed by 3 bases and J by 4 bases, 5 bases remained unmatched. The germline V gene has CDR1 MNHNS and CDR2 SASEGT. The CDR3 covers 15 residues. Sequenced by immunoSEQ multiplex PCR; TCRdb stores in-frame clones only, minus some. The sample holds fewer than 20,000 clones; around 83% are singletons and the top ten take 30% to 40%. The receptor was isolated from a human donor with active COVID-19. The donor label of this sample is uncertain. V usage is TRBV6-1 and J usage is TRBJ2-7, with 11 bases matching TRBD2. Sequenced input: peripheral blood. CDR3 sequence reads: CASSEGSGGAYEQYF. CDR3 sequence (DNA): TGTGCCAGCAGTGAGGGTAGCGGGGGGGCATACGAGCAGTACTTC.